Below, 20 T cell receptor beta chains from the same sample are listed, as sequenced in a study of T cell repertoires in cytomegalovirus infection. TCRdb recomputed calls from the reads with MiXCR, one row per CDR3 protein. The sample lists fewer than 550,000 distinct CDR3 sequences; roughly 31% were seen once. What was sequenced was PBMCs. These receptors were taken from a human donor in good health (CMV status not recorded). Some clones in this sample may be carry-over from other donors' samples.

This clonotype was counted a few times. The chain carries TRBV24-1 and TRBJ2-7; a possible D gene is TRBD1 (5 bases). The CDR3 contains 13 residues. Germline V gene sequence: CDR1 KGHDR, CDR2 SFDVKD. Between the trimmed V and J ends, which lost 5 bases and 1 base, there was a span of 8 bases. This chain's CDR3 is CATSAAGSYEQYF. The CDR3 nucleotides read TGTGCCACCAGTGCGGCAGGGTCCTACGAGCAGTACTTC.

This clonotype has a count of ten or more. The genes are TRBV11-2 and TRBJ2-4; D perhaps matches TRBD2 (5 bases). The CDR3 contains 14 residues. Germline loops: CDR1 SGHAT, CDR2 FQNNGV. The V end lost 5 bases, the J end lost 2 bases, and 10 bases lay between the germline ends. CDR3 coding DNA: TGTGCCAGCAGCCTAACTAGTTCCAAAAACATTCAGTACTTC. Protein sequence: CASSLTSSKNIQYF.

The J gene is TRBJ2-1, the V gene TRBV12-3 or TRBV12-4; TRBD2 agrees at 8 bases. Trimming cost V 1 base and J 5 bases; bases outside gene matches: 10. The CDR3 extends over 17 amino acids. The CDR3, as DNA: TGTGCCAGCAGTTTAGATATTAGCGGGGCGCCAAACAATGAGCAGTTCTTC. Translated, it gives CASSLDISGAPNNEQFF.

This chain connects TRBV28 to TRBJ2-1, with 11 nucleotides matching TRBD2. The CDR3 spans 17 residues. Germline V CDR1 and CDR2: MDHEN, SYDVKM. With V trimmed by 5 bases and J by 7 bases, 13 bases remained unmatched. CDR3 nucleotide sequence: TGTGCCAGCAGTCCCGGGGATCTAGCGGGGGGCGTGAATGAGCAGTTCTTC. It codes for CASSPGDLAGGVNEQFF.

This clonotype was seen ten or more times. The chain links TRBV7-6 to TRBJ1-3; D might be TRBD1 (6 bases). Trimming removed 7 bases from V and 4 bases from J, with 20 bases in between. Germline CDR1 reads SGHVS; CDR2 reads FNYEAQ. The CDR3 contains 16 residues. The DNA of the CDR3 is TGTGCCAGCACCCGAGGGGGGCAGCACGGGGGAAACACCATATATTTT. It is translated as CASTRGGQHGGNTIYF.

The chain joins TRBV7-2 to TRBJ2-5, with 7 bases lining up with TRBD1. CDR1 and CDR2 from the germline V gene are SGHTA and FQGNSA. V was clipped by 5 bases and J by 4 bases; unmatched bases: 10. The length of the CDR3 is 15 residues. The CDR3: CASSANRGTIETQYF. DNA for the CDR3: TGTGCCAGCAGCGCCAACAGGGGTACCATAGAGACCCAGTACTTC.

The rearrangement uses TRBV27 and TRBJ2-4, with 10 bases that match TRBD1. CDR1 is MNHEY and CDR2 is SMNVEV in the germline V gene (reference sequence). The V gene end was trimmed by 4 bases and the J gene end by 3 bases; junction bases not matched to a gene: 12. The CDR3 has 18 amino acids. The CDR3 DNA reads TGTGCCAGCAGTTCCCTCCCCGACAGGGGGCTCGACAAAAACATTCAGTACTTC. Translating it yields CASSSLPDRGLDKNIQYF.

Written as DNA, the CDR3 is TGTGCCATCAGTGACTGGGGTGAGGGGAGGGAGCAGTACTTC. As protein: CAISDWGEGREQYF. The chain couples TRBV10-3 to TRBJ2-7; tentatively, D is TRBD2 (6 bases). This CDR3 is built from 14 residues. Germline CDR1 and CDR2: ENHRY and SYGVKD. V lost 3 bases and J 7 bases, leaving 16 bases between the germline ends.

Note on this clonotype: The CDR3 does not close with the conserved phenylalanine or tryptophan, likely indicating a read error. The CDR3 region has the DNA TGCAGCGTTGAAGCCCTCGGACAGCCCTACAATGAGCAGTTCTTA. Amino acids: CSVEALGQPYNEQFL. The chain is built from TRBV29-1 and TRBJ2-1, with D possibly TRBD1 on 6 matching bases. V lost 1 base to trimming and J lost 2 bases, with 12 bases between them. Germline V gives CDR1 SQVTM, CDR2 ANQGSEA. The CDR3 has 15 residues.

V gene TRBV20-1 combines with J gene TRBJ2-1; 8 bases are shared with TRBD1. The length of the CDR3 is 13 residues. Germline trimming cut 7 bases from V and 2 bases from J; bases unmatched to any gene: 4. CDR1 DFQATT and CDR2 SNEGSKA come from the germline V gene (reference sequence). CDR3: CSGDRGAYNEQFF. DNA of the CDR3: TGCAGTGGTGACAGGGGAGCCTACAATGAGCAGTTCTTC.

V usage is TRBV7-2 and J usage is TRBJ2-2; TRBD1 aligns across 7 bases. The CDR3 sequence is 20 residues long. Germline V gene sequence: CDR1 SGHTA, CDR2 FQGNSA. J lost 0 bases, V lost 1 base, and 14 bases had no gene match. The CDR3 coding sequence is TGTGCCAGCAGCTTAGTGGTCGGGACAGCAAGTTCCGCGAACACCGGGGAGCTGTTTTTT. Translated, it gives CASSLVVGTASSANTGELFF. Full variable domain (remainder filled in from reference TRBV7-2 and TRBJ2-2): GAGVSQSPSNKVTEKGKDVELRCDPISGHTALYWYRQSLGQGLEFLIYFQGNSAPDKSGLPSDRFSAERTGGSVSTLTIQRTQQEDSAVYLCASSLVVGTASSANTGELFFGEGSRLTVL.

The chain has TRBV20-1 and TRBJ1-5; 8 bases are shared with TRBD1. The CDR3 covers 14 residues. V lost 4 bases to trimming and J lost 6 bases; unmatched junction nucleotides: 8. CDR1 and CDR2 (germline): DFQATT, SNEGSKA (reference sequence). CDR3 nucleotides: TGCAGTGCTACAAGGACAGGGAGAAGTCAGCCCCAGCATTTT. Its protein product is CSATRTGRSQPQHF.

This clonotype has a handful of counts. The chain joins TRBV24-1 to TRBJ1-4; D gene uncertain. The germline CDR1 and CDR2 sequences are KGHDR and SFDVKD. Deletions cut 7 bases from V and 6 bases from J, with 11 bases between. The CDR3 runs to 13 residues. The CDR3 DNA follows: TGTGCCACCAGGGTAGACAAGGATGAAAAACTGTTTTTT. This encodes CATRVDKDEKLFF.

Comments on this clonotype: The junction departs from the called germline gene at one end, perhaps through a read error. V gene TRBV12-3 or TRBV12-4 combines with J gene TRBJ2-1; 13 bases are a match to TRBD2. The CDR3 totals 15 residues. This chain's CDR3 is CASSYSGTSGVEQLF. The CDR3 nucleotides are TGTGCCAGCAGCTATTCCGGGACTAGCGGGGTCGAGCAGTTATTC.

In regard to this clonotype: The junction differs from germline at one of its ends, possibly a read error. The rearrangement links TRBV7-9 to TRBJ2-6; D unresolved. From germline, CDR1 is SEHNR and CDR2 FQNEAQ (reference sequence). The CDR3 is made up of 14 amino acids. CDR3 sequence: CASSLRATSDVPAF. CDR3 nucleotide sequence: TGTGCCAGCAGCCTCAGAGCGACCTCAGACGTGCCTGCTTTC.

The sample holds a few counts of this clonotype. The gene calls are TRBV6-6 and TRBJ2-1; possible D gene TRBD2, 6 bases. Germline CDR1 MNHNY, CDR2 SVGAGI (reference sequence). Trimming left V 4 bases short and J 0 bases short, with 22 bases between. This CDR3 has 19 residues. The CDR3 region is CASSLSRAGTMSSYNEQFF. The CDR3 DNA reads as TGTGCCAGCAGTTTGTCCCGGGCGGGAACTATGAGCTCCTACAATGAGCAGTTCTTC.

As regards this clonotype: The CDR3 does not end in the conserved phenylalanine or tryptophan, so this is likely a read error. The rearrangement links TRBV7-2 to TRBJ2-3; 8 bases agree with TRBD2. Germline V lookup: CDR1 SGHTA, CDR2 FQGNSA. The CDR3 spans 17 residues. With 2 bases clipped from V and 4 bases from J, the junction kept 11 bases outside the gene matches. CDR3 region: CASSLSRTSMVSDTQYL. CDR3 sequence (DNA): TGTGCCAGCAGCTTATCTCGGACTAGCATGGTCTCAGATACGCAGTATTTG.

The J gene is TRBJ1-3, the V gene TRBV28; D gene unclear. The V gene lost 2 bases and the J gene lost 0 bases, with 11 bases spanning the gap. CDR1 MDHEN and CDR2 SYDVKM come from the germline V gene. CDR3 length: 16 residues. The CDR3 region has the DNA TGTGCCAGCAGTTTAGGGCAGCCTTACTCTGGAAACACCATATATTTT. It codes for CASSLGQPYSGNTIYF.

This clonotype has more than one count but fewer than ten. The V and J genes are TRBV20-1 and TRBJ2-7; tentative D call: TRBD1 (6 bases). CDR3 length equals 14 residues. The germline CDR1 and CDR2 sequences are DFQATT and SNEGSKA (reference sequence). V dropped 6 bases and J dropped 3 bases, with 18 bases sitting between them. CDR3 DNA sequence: TGCAGTGCCACCTCAGGACAGTTCCGCTACGAGCAGTACTTC. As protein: CSATSGQFRYEQYF.

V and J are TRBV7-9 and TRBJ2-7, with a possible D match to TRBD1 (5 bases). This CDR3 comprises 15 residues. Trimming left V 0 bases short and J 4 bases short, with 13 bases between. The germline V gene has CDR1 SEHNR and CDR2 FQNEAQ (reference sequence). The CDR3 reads CASSLAQGMKYEQYF. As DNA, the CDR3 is TGTGCCAGCAGCTTAGCGCAGGGAATGAAGTACGAGCAGTACTTC.